The next 9 T cell receptor beta chains were all read from a single sample in a study of CD8 T cells in ankylosing spondylitis. One entry per CDR3 protein, called by TCRdb with MiXCR from the 5' RACE reads. The table records about 390,000 distinct CDR3 sequences, 20% to 25% of them present only once. These receptors have no known antigen. General study results and limits: Seemingly characteristic of ankylosing spondylitis blood was a TCR beta motif consisting of under 10 highly homologous variants.

The sample consisted of blood, either unsorted or a sorted T cell fraction (not recorded which). The receptors here all came from a male donor with ankylosing spondylitis.

This clonotype was seen only a few times. The rearrangement uses TRBV21-1 and TRBJ2-2. TRBV21-1 is marked as a pseudogene. The CDR3 length is 15 residues. CDR3 nucleotide sequence: TGTGCCAGCAGCAAGGCGGGAGTGGACACCGGGGAGCTGTTTTTT. Translation gives CASSKAGVDTGELFF.

This clonotype was observed many times. Relative to the germline gene, one junction end is altered; a read error may explain this. The rearrangement uses TRBV5-1 and TRBJ1-5; D remains ambiguous. Germline V gene data show CDR1 as SGHRS and CDR2 as YFSETQ. The CDR3 spans 14 residues. In DNA form, the CDR3 reads TGTGCCAGCAGCTTGCGGGGAGGCAATCAGCCCCAGCATTTT. Encoded protein: CASSLRGGNQPQHF.

The chain recombines TRBV7-2 with TRBJ2-3; D perhaps matches TRBD1 (6 bases). The CDR3 has 16 residues. Trimming removed 7 bases at V and 0 bases at J, with 17 bases between. The germline V gene encodes CDR1 SGHTA and CDR2 FQGNSA. CDR3 nucleotide sequence: TGTGCCAGCACCTGGGGTGACAGGATTAGCACAGATACGCAGTATTTT. This encodes CASTWGDRISTDTQYF.

The rearrangement uses TRBV5-1 and TRBJ2-3, with 11 bases that match TRBD1. Losses at the gene ends were 4 bases for V and 4 bases for J; bases not matched to a gene: 11. CDR1 and CDR2 (germline): SGHRS, YFSETQ. This CDR3 region has 17 residues. The CDR3 loop reads CASSPRGQGAPSDTQYF. The CDR3 DNA follows: TGCGCCAGCAGCCCCCGCGGACAGGGGGCTCCGTCAGATACGCAGTATTTT.

The chain has TRBV3-1 and TRBJ2-1, with TRBD2 identical over 10 bases. The V gene end was trimmed by 7 bases and the J gene end by 12 bases; junction bases not matched to a gene: 15. The CDR3 is 15 amino acids. Germline CDR1 and CDR2: LGHDT and YNNKEL (reference sequence). The CDR3 bases are TGTGCCAGCATCCAGACTAGCGGGCTTTGGAGGCGGCAGTTCTTC. Residues: CASIQTSGLWRRQFF.

For this clonotype: The junction and the germline gene differ at one end; a read error may be behind it. The gene calls are TRBV7-2 and TRBJ2-7; 10 bases map to TRBD2. The CDR3 is made up of 17 amino acids. Germline V gene data show CDR1 as SGHTA and CDR2 as FQGNSA. The CDR3 reads CASSLATPSGGIYEQYF. DNA for the CDR3: TGTGCCAGCAGCCTAGCTACTCCTAGCGGGGGTATCTACGAGCAGTACTTC.

This clonotype was recorded a few times. CDR3 residues: CASSLDWTGTTEAFF. The CDR3 DNA reads TGCGCCAGCAGCTTGGATTGGACAGGGACCACTGAAGCTTTCTTT. The chain uses TRBV5-1 and TRBJ1-1, with 8 bases fitting TRBD1. The germline gives CDR1 SGHRS, CDR2 YFSETQ. CDR3 length equals 15 residues. With V trimmed by 0 bases and J by 4 bases, 5 bases remained unmatched.

This clonotype was counted a few times. The chain employs TRBV18 and TRBJ1-3; tentative D call: TRBD1 (6 bases). Germline V gene sequence: CDR1 KGHSH, CDR2 LQKENI. V lost 3 bases and J 1 base, leaving 13 bases between the germline ends. The CDR3 is made up of 16 amino acids. CDR3 sequence: CASSPWTAASGNTIYF. The CDR3 DNA follows: TGTGCCAGCTCACCCTGGACAGCGGCATCTGGAAACACCATATATTTT. The variable domain in full, completed from reference TRBV18 and TRBJ1-3, reads NAGVMQNPRHLVRRRGQEARLRCSPMKGHSHVYWYRQLPEEGLKFMVYLQKENIIDESGMPKERFSAEFPKEGPSILRIQQVVRGDSAAYFCASSPWTAASGNTIYFGEGSWLTVV.

This clonotype turned up a few times. The chain joins TRBV29-1 to TRBJ2-2; TRBD1 matches 7 bases. V trimming: 6 bases; J trimming: 4 bases; junction bases outside the gene matches: 5. The CDR3 extends over 13 amino acids. The V gene's germline CDR1 is SQVTM and CDR2 ANQGSEA. CDR3 sequence (DNA): TGCAGCGTGGTGGGACAGACCACCGGGGAGCTGTTTTTT. It specifies CSVVGQTTGELFF.